Following are 4 T cell receptor beta chains from one sample sequenced in a study of identical twins. MiXCR, run by TCRdb on the 5' RACE reads, gives a single entry per CDR3 protein. The table includes approximately 210,000 distinct CDR3 sequences, about 16% detected once. This same sample was also part of a study on T cells expressing NK-cell markers.

Material for sequencing was CD8+ T cells sorted from blood. These receptors came from a woman younger than 35 in good health.

This clonotype was recorded a few times. The chain is built from TRBV12-3 or TRBV12-4 and TRBJ2-1; 8 bases are shared with TRBD2. The CDR3 is made up of 13 amino acids. Losses at the gene ends were 10 bases for V and 7 bases for J; bases not matched to a gene: 9. CDR3 amino acids: CATGGESGNEQFF. In nucleotides, the CDR3 is TGTGCCACCGGGGGGGAATCCGGGAATGAGCAGTTCTTC.

This clonotype was seen only a few times. This sequence joins TRBV12-3 or TRBV12-4 and TRBJ1-2; 7 bases align to TRBD1. The CDR3 is made up of 14 amino acids. J lost 7 bases, V lost 3 bases, and 8 bases had no gene match. In nucleotides, the CDR3 is TGTGCCAGCAGTTTCTCCGGGACAGTGGGTGGCTACACCTTC. Its protein is CASSFSGTVGGYTF.

This clonotype was seen a few times. The chain carries TRBV12-3 or TRBV12-4 and TRBJ2-7; 14 bases fit TRBD2. The V gene end was trimmed by 5 bases and the J gene end by 7 bases; junction bases not matched to a gene: 4. This CDR3 contains 14 residues. CDR3: CASSTGTSGSEQYF. The CDR3 DNA is TGTGCCAGCAGTACCGGGACTAGCGGGAGTGAGCAGTACTTC.

A few counts support this clonotype. The V and J genes are TRBV9 and TRBJ1-6, with D uncertain. Trimming removed 4 bases from V and 0 bases from J, with 11 bases in between. The germline V gene encodes CDR1 SGDLS and CDR2 YYNGEE. The CDR3 length is 16 residues. Here the CDR3 reads CASSPSRSSYNSPLHF. The DNA of the CDR3 is TGTGCCAGCAGCCCTTCCCGTAGCTCCTATAATTCACCCCTCCACTTT.